This TCR beta chain was captured by sequencing in a study of monozygotic twins with inflammatory bowel disease. Reanalyzing the 5' RACE reads, TCRdb keeps one entry per CDR3 protein, without DNA. The sample has about 350,000 distinct CDR3 sequences, and its top ten clones hold around 2%. Study-wide points: No difference in repertoire similarity was seen between concordant and discordant twins, possibly because power was limited.

Concerning this clonotype itself: What it recognizes is unknown.

This sequence was found in a human donor with ulcerative colitis or Crohn's disease, or a healthy co-twin of an affected twin (not recorded which). The sequenced sample consisted of blood.

The CDR3 sequence: CASRYGTGNTEAFF. The genes are TRBV7-9 and TRBJ1-1; the D call of TRBD1 rests on TCRdb alone, since no DNA is present to check it. The germline CDR1 and CDR2 sequences are SEHNR and FQNEAQ (reference sequence). The CDR3 is made up of 14 amino acids.